Listed below are T cell receptor beta chains from one sample, sequenced in a study of cytomegalovirus exposure and HLA in healthy donors. Data came from immunoSEQ multiplex PCR; TCRdb stores just in-frame clones and leaves some out. The sample lists around 76,000 clones, around 70% seen once, with about 16% in the top ten. Sequenced sample: PBMCs. Every receptor here comes from a woman between 40 and 50 years old in good health and CMV-seropositive. Each CDR3 is given with its conserved first and last residue. The D gene is left open where the match is weak. The size entry is marked missing in some rows and otherwise reads once, few, many or a size class.

j_gene,d_gene,v_gene,abundance,CDR3aa,CDR3nt
TRBJ1-1,-,TRBV6-1,few,CASCAEYTEAFF,TGTGCCAGCTGCGCGGAGTACACTGAAGCTTTCTTT
TRBJ2-2,TRBD2,TRBV7-9,few,CASSLSLVSGNGELFF,TGTGCCAGCAGCTTAAGCCTGGTTAGCGGGAACGGGGAGCTGTTTTTT
TRBJ1-5,-,TRBV27,-,CASSHGRQLPLNQPQHF,TGTGCCAGCAGTCACGGAAGACAGCTACCTTTGAATCAGCCCCAGCATTTT
TRBJ2-7,TRBD1,TRBV11-2,-,CASSWGTGLDEQYF,TGTGCCAGCAGCTGGGGGACAGGGTTGGACGAGCAGTACTTC
TRBJ2-7,-,TRBV5-1,once,CASSLDGISYYEQYF,TGCGCCAGCAGCTTGGACGGGATTTCTTACTACGAGCAGTACTTC
TRBJ2-3,-,TRBV7-2,-,CASSLPAGVTDTQYF,TGTGCCAGCAGCTTACCGGCAGGGGTAACAGATACGCAGTATTTT
TRBJ1-1,-,TRBV13,-,CASSLAGHLNTEAFF,TGTGCCAGCAGCTTAGCGGGACACCTGAACACTGAAGCTTTCTTT
TRBJ1-5,-,TRBV5-1,-,CASSPQGTGNQPQHF,TGCGCCAGCAGCCCCCAGGGGACGGGCAATCAGCCCCAGCATTTT
TRBJ2-7,TRBD1,TRBV5-4,-,CASSAGTESYEQYF,TGTGCCAGCAGCGCCGGGACAGAATCCTACGAGCAGTACTTC
TRBJ1-1,TRBD1,TRBV4-1,-,CASSQDHRGNTEAFF,TGCGCCAGCAGCCAAGATCACAGGGGTAACACTGAAGCTTTCTTT
TRBJ2-2,TRBD2,TRBV10-2,-,CASRGSERGAPGELFF,TGCGCCAGCAGGGGGTCTGAGCGGGGGGCCCCCGGGGAGCTGTTTTTT
TRBJ1-2,TRBD1,TRBV6-1,-,CASSEWGTGASHYGYTF,TGTGCCAGCAGTGAATGGGGGACAGGGGCTTCACACTATGGCTACACCTTC
TRBJ2-7,-,TRBV28,few,CASSLKLGEQYF,TGTGCCAGCAGTTTAAAGCTTGGCGAGCAGTACTTC
TRBJ2-1,-,TRBV23-1,-,CASSQGRTAGFF,TGCGCCAGCAGTCAGGGCCGGACTGCGGGGTTCTTC
TRBJ2-1,TRBD2,TRBV14,once,CASSQKLAGYNEQFF,TGTGCCAGCAGCCAAAAACTAGCGGGTTACAATGAGCAGTTCTTC
TRBJ1-5,TRBD1,TRBV12-5,-,CASQKGAGNQPQHF,TGTGCTAGTCAAAAGGGGGCAGGGAATCAGCCCCAGCATTTT
TRBJ2-7,TRBD1,TRBV11-3,-,CASSPGQGYEQYF,TGTGCCAGCAGCCCCGGACAGGGCTACGAGCAGTACTTC
TRBJ2-7,-,TRBV6-6,-,CASSYPGQSYEQYF,TGTGCCAGCAGTTACCCTGGACAGTCCTACGAGCAGTACTTC
TRBJ2-7,TRBD1,TRBV28,once,CASKAGGPRGVYEQYF,TGTGCCAGCAAGGCAGGGGGCCCCCGAGGAGTCTACGAGCAGTACTTC
TRBJ2-5,TRBD1,TRBV4-1,-,CASSQSGQGSETQYF,TGCGCCAGCAGCCAATCGGGACAGGGGTCAGAGACCCAGTACTTC
TRBJ1-1,-,TRBV27,many,CASSFGSGTEAFF,TGTGCCAGCAGTTTTGGGAGCGGCACTGAAGCTTTCTTT
TRBJ1-3,-,TRBV5-4,-,CASSRAGFPGNTIYF,TGTGCCAGCAGCCGAGCAGGGTTCCCTGGAAACACCATATATTTT
TRBJ1-5,TRBD1,TRBV28,-,CASRETGSSNQPQHF,TGTGCCAGCAGAGAGACAGGGTCGAGCAATCAGCCCCAGCATTTT
TRBJ1-1,-,TRBV7-3,-,CASSFSARGTEAFF,TGTGCCAGCAGCTTCAGCGCCCGAGGGACTGAAGCTTTCTTT
TRBJ2-7,-,TRBV28,many,CASGGLLKTYEQYF,TGTGCCAGCGGTGGACTCCTAAAGACCTACGAGCAGTACTTC
TRBJ1-1,TRBD1,TRBV30,-,CAGQGSGTEAFF,TGTGCCGGACAGGGAAGTGGCACTGAAGCTTTCTTT
TRBJ2-2,TRBD2,TRBV5-1,few,CASSSLAGVSGELFF,TGCGCCAGCAGCTCGCTAGCGGGAGTCTCCGGGGAGCTGTTTTTT
TRBJ2-7,TRBD2,TRBV27,-,CASSLTRPSGMYEQYF,TGTGCCAGCAGTTTGACGCGGCCTAGCGGGATGTACGAGCAGTACTTC
TRBJ1-5,-,TRBV19,-,CASSIEMGGWEPQHF,TGTGCCAGTAGTATAGAGATGGGAGGGTGGGAGCCCCAGCATTTT
TRBJ2-1,-,TRBV4-1,-,CASSPRGAGHEQFF,TGCGCCAGCAGCCCCCGGGGGGCGGGGCATGAGCAGTTCTTC
TRBJ1-1,TRBD1,TRBV2,-,CASSEWDRDEVYAEAFF,TGTGCCAGCAGTGAATGGGACAGAGATGAAGTCTACGCTGAAGCTTTCTTT
TRBJ2-7,TRBD1,TRBV11-2,-,CASSLSGDSTHEQYF,TGTGCCAGCAGCCTCAGTGGGGACAGTACCCACGAGCAGTACTTC
TRBJ1-5,-,TRBV10-1,once,CASSLGQKNQPQHF,TGCGCCAGCAGCCTTGGACAGAAAAATCAGCCCCAGCATTTT
TRBJ2-1,-,TRBV27,many,CASSFNLNYNEQFF,TGTGCCAGCAGTTTCAACTTGAACTACAATGAGCAGTTCTTC
TRBJ2-7,TRBD1,TRBV27,once,CASSTRTGEQYF,TGTGCCAGCAGTACACGGACAGGCGAGCAGTACTTC
TRBJ1-1,-,TRBV9,-,CASSTRRDSEAFF,TGTGCCAGCAGCACCCGCAGGGACTCTGAAGCTTTCTTT
TRBJ2-1,TRBD2,TRBV11-3,-,CASSSRSGGAYNEQFF,TGTGCCAGCAGCTCCAGGAGCGGGGGGGCATACAATGAGCAGTTCTTC
TRBJ1-4,-,TRBV19,-,CATHRSESEKLFF,TGTGCCACCCACAGGTCGGAATCTGAAAAACTGTTTTTT
TRBJ1-4,-,TRBV13,-,CASSTTETNEKLFF,TGTGCCAGCAGCACGACAGAGACTAATGAAAAACTGTTTTTT
TRBJ1-4,-,TRBV27,-,CASSLGGGTNEKLFF,TGTGCCAGCAGTTTGGGCGGGGGAACTAATGAAAAACTGTTTTTT
TRBJ2-1,-,TRBV25-1,-,CASSEYIRGEQFF,TGTGCCAGCAGTGAATATATTCGGGGTGAGCAGTTCTTC
TRBJ2-7,TRBD2,TRBV6-5,-,CASSYSNSGTSYEQYF,TGTGCCAGCAGTTACTCGAATAGCGGGACCTCCTACGAGCAGTACTTC
TRBJ1-4,-,TRBV11-2,-,CASSLMGAGEKLFF,TGTGCCAGCAGCTTAATGGGGGCGGGTGAAAAACTGTTTTTT
TRBJ1-1,TRBD1,TRBV5-6,few,CDRSLFGTGGDTEAFF,TGTGACAGGAGCTTGTTCGGGACAGGGGGTGACACTGAAGCTTTCTTT
TRBJ1-2,TRBD1,TRBV7-2,-,CASSLDAQGAAYGYTF,TGTGCCAGCAGCTTAGATGCCCAGGGGGCCGCCTATGGCTACACCTTC
TRBJ2-1,TRBD2,TRBV7-3,few,CASSFSGGAGNEQFF,TGTGCCAGCAGCTTTAGCGGGGGGGCTGGGAATGAGCAGTTCTTC
TRBJ2-5,TRBD2,TRBV2,-,CASLAAPQETQYF,TGTGCCAGCCTAGCGGCGCCCCAAGAGACCCAGTACTTC
TRBJ1-6,-,TRBV30,-,CAWSGVEGSSYNSPLHF,TGTGCCTGGAGTGGGGTAGAAGGGAGCTCCTATAATTCACCCCTCCACTTT